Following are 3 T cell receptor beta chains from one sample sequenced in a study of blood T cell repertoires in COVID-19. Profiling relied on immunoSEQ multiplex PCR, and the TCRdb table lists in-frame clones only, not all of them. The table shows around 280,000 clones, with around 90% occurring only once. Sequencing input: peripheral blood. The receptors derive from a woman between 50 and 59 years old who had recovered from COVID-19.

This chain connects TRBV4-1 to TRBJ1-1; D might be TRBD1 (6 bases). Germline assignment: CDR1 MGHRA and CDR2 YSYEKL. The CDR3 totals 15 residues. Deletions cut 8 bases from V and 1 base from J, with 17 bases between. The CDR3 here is CASPEVMGANTEAFF. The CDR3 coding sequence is TGCGCCAGCCCGGAGGTTATGGGGGCGAACACTGAAGCTTTCTTT.

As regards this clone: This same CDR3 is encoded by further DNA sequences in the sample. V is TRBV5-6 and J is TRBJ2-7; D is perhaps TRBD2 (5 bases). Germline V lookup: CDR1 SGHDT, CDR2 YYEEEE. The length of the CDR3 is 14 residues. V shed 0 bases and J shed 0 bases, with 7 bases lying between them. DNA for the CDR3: TGTGCCAGCAGCTTGGGTGCGGGCTCCTACGAGCAGTACTTC. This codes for CASSLGAGSYEQYF.

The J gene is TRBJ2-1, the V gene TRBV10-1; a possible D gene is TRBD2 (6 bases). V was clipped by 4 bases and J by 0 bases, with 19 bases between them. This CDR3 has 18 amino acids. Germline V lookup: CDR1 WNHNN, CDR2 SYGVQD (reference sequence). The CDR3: CASSGRGQGGASYNEQFF. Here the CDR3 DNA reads TGCGCCAGCAGTGGTAGGGGCCAGGGCGGGGCCTCCTACAATGAGCAGTTCTTC.